The 30 T cell receptor beta chains below all came from one sample that was sequenced in a study of T cells in Graves' hyperthyroidism and ophthalmopathy. RNA transcripts provided the source from which TCR beta CDR3 regions were amplified. The study used the HTBI primer set for a first-round RT-PCR of the TCR CDR3. TCRdb independently ran MiXCR on the multiplex PCR reads; one entry per CDR3 protein. The profile shows more than 450,000 distinct CDR3 sequences, approximately 14% of them singletons. Sequenced input: blood. All receptors come from a woman aged 40-49 years with Graves' hyperthyroidism.

The chain uses TRBV3-1 and TRBJ2-1; 11 nucleotides align to TRBD2. Germline CDR1 and CDR2: LGHDT and YNNKEL (reference sequence). The CDR3 is made up of 14 amino acids. The J segment lost 9 bases and the V segment lost 3 bases, leaving 4 bases of the junction unmatched. The CDR3 nucleotides are TGTGCCAGCAGCCAGGAACTAGCGGGAGTTGAGCAGTTCTTC. Translation: CASSQELAGVEQFF.

This clonotype was counted many times. This chain connects TRBV5-1 to TRBJ1-1, with 9 positions matching TRBD1. The CDR3 runs to 14 residues. With 4 bases clipped from V and 3 bases from J, the junction kept 4 bases outside the gene matches. Germline values: CDR1 SGHRS, CDR2 YFSETQ. CDR3 in DNA: TGCGCCAGCAGCCCCAGGACAGGGGACACTGAAGCTTTCTTT. It specifies CASSPRTGDTEAFF. Based on the CDR3 plus reference TRBV5-1 and TRBJ1-1, the full variable domain is KAGVTQTPRYLIKTRGQQVTLSCSPISGHRSVSWYQQTPGQGLQFLFEYFSETQRNKGNFPGRFSGRQFSNSRSEMNVSTLELGDSALYLCASSPRTGDTEAFFGQGTRLTVV.

V usage is TRBV2 and J usage is TRBJ2-1, with TRBD2 matching over 9 bases. This CDR3 is built from 15 residues. The V segment lost 10 bases and the J segment 4 bases; nucleotides outside the gene matches: 11. CDR1 and CDR2 from the germline V gene are SNHLY and FYNNEI. The CDR3 DNA reads TGTGCCATGCAACTAGCGGGCGTCTCATACAATGAGCAGTTCTTC. Residues: CAMQLAGVSYNEQFF. The variable domain in full, with the rest retrieved from reference TRBV2 and TRBJ2-1, is EPEVTQTPSHQVTQMGQEVILRCVPISNHLYFYWYRQILGQKVEFLVSFYNNEISEKSEIFDDQFSVERPDGSNFTLKIRSTKLEDSAMYFCAMQLAGVSYNEQFFGPGTRLTVL.

This clonotype turned up a few times. At one boundary the junction diverges from the germline segment, which might be a read error. The V and J genes are TRBV3-1 and TRBJ1-5, with D tentatively TRBD1 (6 bases). The CDR3 is made up of 14 amino acids. Germline lookup yields CDR1 LGHDT and CDR2 YNNKEL (reference sequence). In DNA, the CDR3 is TGCGCCAGCAGCCCAGGGGACCCCAATCAGCCCCAGCATTTT. It specifies CASSPGDPNQPQHF.

This clonotype was recorded at least ten times. This chain connects TRBV5-1 to TRBJ1-6; 11 nucleotides align to TRBD1. CDR1 and CDR2 (germline): SGHRS, YFSETQ. CDR3 length: 15 amino acids. Germline trimming cut 3 bases from V and 7 bases from J; bases unmatched to any gene: 3. Here the CDR3 DNA reads TGCGCCAGCAGCTGGACAGGGGGCCTGAATTCACCCCTCCACTTT. Its translation: CASSWTGGLNSPLHF.

This clonotype was seen repeatedly, ten times or more. The chain employs TRBV20-1 and TRBJ2-2, with TRBD1 matching 7 bases. The germline V gene has CDR1 DFQATT and CDR2 SNEGSKA (reference sequence). The V gene end was trimmed by 5 bases and the J gene end by 6 bases; junction bases not matched to a gene: 0. CDR3 length equals 11 residues. CDR3 region: CSADRAGELFF. CDR3 DNA: TGCAGTGCTGACAGGGCCGGGGAGCTGTTTTTT.

This clonotype appeared many times. The chain employs TRBV2 and TRBJ1-1; D unresolved. V lost 8 bases and J 1 base, leaving 8 bases between the germline ends. The CDR3 contains 12 residues. Germline values: CDR1 SNHLY, CDR2 FYNNEI. The CDR3 bases are TGTGCCAGCCTACGGGAGAACACTGAAGCTTTCTTT. Translation: CASLRENTEAFF.

This clonotype was counted ten times or more. The chain has TRBV18 and TRBJ2-7, with unresolved D. With 2 bases removed from V and 4 bases from J, the gap between germline ends came to 6 bases. The CDR3 covers 12 residues. Germline loops: CDR1 KGHSH, CDR2 LQKENI. CDR3 residues: CASSPSRYEQYF. Here the CDR3 DNA reads TGTGCCAGCTCACCAAGTAGATACGAGCAGTACTTC.

Many counts were recorded for this clonotype. The genes are TRBV28 and TRBJ1-5, with unresolved D. V was clipped by 3 bases and J by 7 bases, with 10 bases between them. CDR1 MDHEN and CDR2 SYDVKM come from the germline V gene. This CDR3 is built from 13 residues. As DNA, the CDR3 is TGTGCCAGCAGTTTCGGGCCGCGGCAGCCCCAGCATTTT. Residues: CASSFGPRQPQHF. Full variable domain (outside the CDR3, taken from reference TRBV28 and TRBJ1-5): DVKVTQSSRYLVKRTGEKVFLECVQDMDHENMFWYRQDPGLGLRLIYFSYDVKMKEKGDIPEGYSVSREKKERFSLILESASTNQTSMYLCASSFGPRQPQHFGDGTRLSIL.

This clonotype has just a few counts. The rearrangement uses TRBV7-9 and TRBJ1-4; D may be TRBD1 (6 bases). The V gene's germline CDR1 is SEHNR and CDR2 FQNEAQ (reference sequence). V lost 4 bases and J 8 bases, leaving 8 bases between the germline ends. The CDR3 runs 12 residues. Written as DNA, the CDR3 is TGTGCCAGCAGCTACGGACAGGAAAAACTGTTTTTT. Its translation is CASSYGQEKLFF.

This clonotype was detected ten times or more. The rearrangement links TRBV3-1 to TRBJ2-5, with D perhaps TRBD2 (6 bases). Germline V gene data show CDR1 as LGHDT and CDR2 as YNNKEL (reference sequence). Trimming shortened V by 4 bases and J by 5 bases, and 14 bases separated the two germline ends. CDR3 size: 14 residues. The CDR3 sequence is CASSPTWDSETQYF. CDR3 in DNA: TGTGCCAGCAGCCCCACCTGGGACTCGGAGACCCAGTACTTC.

This chain uses TRBV20-1 with TRBJ2-1; D not certain. CDR3 length equals 14 residues. V was cut by 1 base and J by 4 bases, with 11 bases left in between. In germline, CDR1 is DFQATT, CDR2 SNEGSKA (reference sequence). In DNA form, the CDR3 reads TGCAGTGCTAGAGTCGGGCGCTCGTACAATGAGCAGTTCTTC. As protein: CSARVGRSYNEQFF.

This clonotype was counted at least ten times. J is TRBJ1-2 and V is TRBV6-1, with unresolved D. V dropped 0 bases and J dropped 3 bases, with 8 bases sitting between them. Germline loops: CDR1 MNHNS, CDR2 SASEGT. This CDR3 is 14 amino acids long. Here the CDR3 DNA reads TGTGCCAGCAGTGAAGCTCCAATTCACTATGGCTACACCTTC. It yields the protein CASSEAPIHYGYTF.

This clonotype has at least ten counts. The rearrangement joins TRBV5-1 to TRBJ2-1, with TRBD2 matching over 11 bases. The CDR3 has 16 amino acids. Trimming removed 1 base from V and 8 bases from J; junction bases left unmatched: 8. Germline V CDR1 and CDR2: SGHRS, YFSETQ. The CDR3 sequence: CASSLRASGRSDEQFF. The CDR3 DNA reads TGCGCCAGCAGCTTGAGGGCTAGCGGGAGGAGCGATGAGCAGTTCTTC.

This sequence joins TRBV29-1 and TRBJ2-1, with a weak D call TRBD2 (6 bases). CDR1 is SQVTM and CDR2 is ANQGSEA in the germline V gene. The CDR3 is 14 residues long. Trimming removed 4 bases from V and 7 bases from J, with 17 bases in between. Here the CDR3 reads CSVVADPRGNEQFF. CDR3 in DNA: TGCAGCGTTGTAGCGGACCCGCGAGGTAATGAGCAGTTCTTC.

This clonotype was recorded at least ten times. The gene calls are TRBV6-5 and TRBJ2-3; 11 bases align to TRBD2. J gave up 4 bases and V 0 bases, and 3 bases lay outside the gene matches. The CDR3 sequence is 16 residues long. The germline gives CDR1 MNHEY, CDR2 SVGAGI. The CDR3 region has the DNA TGTGCCAGCAGTTACTCTACTAGCGGGAGTGCAGATACGCAGTATTTT. This translates into CASSYSTSGSADTQYF.

This chain links TRBV20-1 with TRBJ1-5, with 8 bases lining up with TRBD1. The CDR3 runs 17 residues. CDR1 is DFQATT and CDR2 is SNEGSKA in the germline V gene (reference sequence). V dropped 5 bases and J dropped 0; count of bases not matched to a gene: 12. The CDR3 nucleotides read TGCAGTGCTGAAGGAATGACAGGGGCTAATAGCAATCAGCCCCAGCATTTT. Translation: CSAEGMTGANSNQPQHF.

This clonotype was seen at least ten times. The chain carries TRBV7-9 and TRBJ2-1, with 11 bases matching TRBD2. Trimming at V came to 4 bases and at J to 0 bases, leaving 8 bases not matched to a gene. Germline values: CDR1 SEHNR, CDR2 FQNEAQ (reference sequence). The length of the CDR3 is 18 residues. CDR3 coding DNA: TGTGCCAGCAGCTCGTTCCCGGGACTAGCGGTCTCCTACAATGAGCAGTTCTTC. Its translation: CASSSFPGLAVSYNEQFF.

In its sample, this clonotype was seen many times. The V and J genes are TRBV28 and TRBJ1-1, with 7 bases identical to TRBD1. The CDR3 runs to 14 residues. Germline V gene lookup returns CDR1 MDHEN and CDR2 SYDVKM. Trimming cost V 5 bases and J 4 bases; bases outside gene matches: 7. CDR3 sequence reads: CASSRTGVSTEAFF. DNA of the CDR3: TGTGCCAGCAGTCGGACAGGAGTGAGCACTGAAGCTTTCTTT.

This clonotype was seen a few times. This chain links TRBV6-4 with TRBJ1-5, with unresolved D. With 0 bases removed from V and 9 bases from J, the gap between germline ends came to 12 bases. CDR1 is MRHNA and CDR2 is SNTAGT in the germline V gene. The CDR3 covers 14 residues. CDR3: CASSDSSAVGPQHF. CDR3 nucleotide sequence: TGTGCCAGCAGTGACTCATCCGCCGTAGGGCCCCAGCATTTT.

This clonotype has at least ten counts. CDR3 in DNA: TGTGCCAGCAGTTCACCGACAGGGGGTAACACTGAAGCTTTCTTT. Its protein product is CASSSPTGGNTEAFF. The gene calls are TRBV12-3 or TRBV12-4 and TRBJ1-1, with 9 bases fitting TRBD1. The CDR3 is made up of 15 amino acids. With V trimmed by 4 bases and J by 2 bases, 5 bases remained unmatched.

This clonotype has only a few counts. This chain joins TRBV6-1 and TRBJ1-5, with D unclear. Trimming left V 2 bases short and J 0 bases short, with 17 bases between. This CDR3 region has 18 residues. CDR1 is MNHNS, CDR2 SASEGT, per germline. The CDR3: CASSERRSLLYSNQPQHF. As DNA, the CDR3 is TGTGCCAGCAGTGAACGCAGGTCTCTCTTATATAGCAATCAGCCCCAGCATTTT.

This clonotype was recorded at least ten times. The chain carries TRBV10-3 and TRBJ2-3, with 10 bases aligning to TRBD1. V lost 8 bases and J lost 1; bases outside the gene matches: 15. The CDR3 length is 18 residues. CDR1 is ENHRY and CDR2 is SYGVKD in the germline V gene. CDR3 in DNA: TGTGCCATCCGTTCCGGGACAGGGGACGACTTGGGCACAGATACGCAGTATTTT. This codes for CAIRSGTGDDLGTDTQYF.

V usage is TRBV27 and J usage is TRBJ1-6, with D perhaps matching TRBD1 (5 bases). V lost 4 bases to trimming and J lost 5 bases, with 18 bases between them. The CDR3 contains 17 residues. CDR1 is MNHEY and CDR2 is SMNVEV in the germline V gene (reference sequence). DNA for the CDR3: TGTGCCAGCAGTTATCCCCGAGGGGCGGGAAATAATTCACCCCTCCACTTT. It encodes CASSYPRGAGNNSPLHF.

This clonotype was seen repeatedly, ten times or more. V is TRBV5-1 and J is TRBJ2-7, with a weak D call TRBD2 (6 bases). V lost 2 bases to trimming and J lost 2 bases, with 17 bases between them. Germline assignment: CDR1 SGHRS and CDR2 YFSETQ. CDR3 length: 16 amino acids. The CDR3 region has the DNA TGCGCCAGCAGCTTTGTCCCGATGGGGGGTGCCTACGAGCAGTACTTC. Translated, it gives CASSFVPMGGAYEQYF. Full variable domain (outside the CDR3, taken from reference TRBV5-1 and TRBJ2-7): KAGVTQTPRYLIKTRGQQVTLSCSPISGHRSVSWYQQTPGQGLQFLFEYFSETQRNKGNFPGRFSGRQFSNSRSEMNVSTLELGDSALYLCASSFVPMGGAYEQYFGPGTRLTVT.

This clonotype was seen ten or more times. The chain carries TRBV7-3 and TRBJ1-1; unclear D gene. This CDR3 contains 16 residues. The V end lost 1 base, the J end lost 0 bases, and 12 bases lay between the germline ends. Germline V lookup: CDR1 SGHTA, CDR2 FQGTGA. The CDR3 spells CASSLNGVQMNTEAFF. CDR3 DNA: TGTGCCAGCAGCTTAAATGGGGTGCAGATGAACACTGAAGCTTTCTTT. The whole variable domain, filled in from reference TRBV7-3 and TRBJ1-1, reads GAGVSQTPSNKVTEKGKYVELRCDPISGHTALYWYRQSLGQGPEFLIYFQGTGAADDSGLPNDRFFAVRPEGSVSTLKIQRTERGDSAVYLCASSLNGVQMNTEAFFGQGTRLTVV.

This clonotype was observed many times. The chain joins TRBV5-1 to TRBJ2-7; a weak D match, TRBD1 (5 bases). From germline, CDR1 is SGHRS and CDR2 YFSETQ. The V and J ends lost 2 bases and 6 bases respectively, with 12 bases between them. The CDR3 spans 13 residues. Written as DNA, the CDR3 is TGCGCCAGCAGCTTAAATGACAGAGGCGAGCAGTACTTC. It yields the protein CASSLNDRGEQYF.

The J gene is TRBJ1-2, the V gene TRBV4-1, with 8 bases fitting TRBD1. Trimming took 2 bases from V and 4 from J; bases not matched to a gene: 9. This CDR3 contains 16 residues. The germline CDR1 and CDR2 sequences are MGHRA and YSYEKL. The CDR3 sequence: CASSQITDRGGYGYTF. CDR3 coding DNA: TGCGCCAGCAGCCAAATAACCGACAGGGGTGGCTATGGCTACACCTTC.

This clonotype was observed at least ten times. The chain recombines TRBV7-2 with TRBJ1-1; the match to TRBD1 covers 10 bases. J was trimmed by 2 bases and V by 5 bases; bases with no gene match: 5. The length of the CDR3 is 15 residues. In germline, CDR1 is SGHTA, CDR2 FQGNSA. CDR3 protein: CASSPRDRGNTEAFF. The CDR3 DNA follows: TGTGCCAGCAGCCCCCGGGACAGGGGTAACACTGAAGCTTTCTTT.

This clonotype was counted at least ten times. The chain has TRBV5-1 and TRBJ2-6; 11 bases fit TRBD2. From germline, CDR1 is SGHRS and CDR2 YFSETQ. V gave up 0 bases and J gave up 2 bases; unmatched junction bases: 1. The CDR3 covers 17 residues. The CDR3 spells CASSLVLAGAGANVLTF. CDR3 nucleotide sequence: TGCGCCAGCAGCTTGGTACTAGCGGGAGCTGGGGCCAACGTCCTGACTTTC.